One and the same sample provided the 15 T cell receptor beta chains below, sequenced in a study of preoperative IRX-2 immunotherapy in early breast cancer. Profiling relied on immunoSEQ multiplex PCR, and the TCRdb table lists in-frame clones only, not all of them. The data show 55,000 to 70,000 clones, with roughly 95% seen just once and 1.5% to 2% held by the top ten. As for treatment: preoperative locoregional IRX-2 cytokine immunotherapy. This specimen was acquired from a patient treated with IRX-2 immunotherapy. These receptors came from a human donor with breast cancer.

This sequence joins TRBV7-2 and TRBJ1-5; D gene uncertain. CDR1 and CDR2 (germline): SGHTA, FQGNSA. V lost 5 bases and J 1 base, leaving 9 bases between the germline ends. The CDR3 loop spans 14 amino acids. The CDR3 nucleotides read TGTGCCAGCAGCCCTGACGTAAGCAATCAGCCCCAGCATTTT. This sequence encodes CASSPDVSNQPQHF. Using reference TRBV7-2 and TRBJ1-5 for the parts outside the CDR3, the full variable domain is GAGVSQSPSNKVTEKGKDVELRCDPISGHTALYWYRQSLGQGLEFLIYFQGNSAPDKSGLPSDRFSAERTGGSVSTLTIQRTQQEDSAVYLCASSPDVSNQPQHFGDGTRLSIL.

The gene calls are TRBV2 and TRBJ2-2, with 10 bases matching TRBD2. CDR3 length equals 12 residues. Germline CDR1 SNHLY, CDR2 FYNNEI. V gave up 6 bases and J gave up 14 bases; unmatched junction bases: 6. CDR3 bases: TGTGCCAGCAGCAATAGCGGGGGGCTACTGTTTTTT. As protein: CASSNSGGLLFF.

J is TRBJ2-5 and V is TRBV11-2; D gene ambiguous. CDR1 is SGHAT and CDR2 is FQNNGV in the germline V gene. The V end was cut by 5 bases, the J end by 5 bases, with 15 bases between. There are 14 residues in the CDR3. CDR3 sequence (DNA): TGTGCCAGCAGCCCTACTATAATCGCGGAGACCCAGTACTTC. Translation gives CASSPTIIAETQYF.

Remarks on this clone: A junction boundary mismatches the germline segment, possibly from a read error. The chain has TRBV7-2 and TRBJ2-3, with 8 bases identical to TRBD1. This CDR3 comprises 12 residues. CDR1 SGHTA and CDR2 FQGNSA come from the germline V gene. CDR3: CASSLLWGTGLF. The CDR3 DNA follows: TGTGCCAGCAGCTTACTATGGGGGACAGGTCTTTTT.

The chain recombines TRBV7-8 with TRBJ2-7, with 8 bases lining up with TRBD2. The germline V gene has CDR1 SGHVS and CDR2 FQNEAQ. The CDR3 totals 17 residues. J lost 0 bases, V lost 5 bases, and 12 bases had no gene match. In DNA, the CDR3 is TGTGCCAGCAGCAACACCTTAGCGGGGAGCCGCTCCTACGAGCAGTACTTC. Protein sequence: CASSNTLAGSRSYEQYF.

The chain joins TRBV5-8 to TRBJ2-3; D perhaps matches TRBD1 (5 bases). The germline V gene encodes CDR1 SGHTS and CDR2 YDEGEE. V dropped 0 bases and J dropped 4 bases, with 18 bases sitting between them. This CDR3 is built from 17 residues. The CDR3 reads CASSLESDRPWADTQYF. As DNA, the CDR3 is TGTGCCAGCAGCTTGGAGTCCGACAGACCCTGGGCAGATACGCAGTATTTT.

This clone was counted once. The chain carries TRBV7-2 and TRBJ2-3; D ambiguous. Deletions cut 2 bases from V and 3 bases from J, with 6 bases between. Germline lookup yields CDR1 SGHTA and CDR2 FQGNSA. The CDR3 spans 13 residues. The CDR3 sequence is CASSLPPTDTQYF. CDR3 coding DNA: TGTGCCAGCAGCTTACCACCAACAGATACGCAGTATTTT.

This clone appeared once. CDR3 nucleotides: TGTGCCAGCAGCACGCTAGTGCAATCCTACAATGAGCAGTTCTTC. It yields the protein CASSTLVQSYNEQFF. The rearrangement joins TRBV6-5 to TRBJ2-1, with D unresolved. V gave up 6 bases and J gave up 1 base, with 13 bases separating them. Germline CDR1 MNHEY, CDR2 SVGAGI. The CDR3 length is 15 residues.

On this clone itself: Other DNA sequences from this sample encode an identical CDR3 as well. Written as DNA, the CDR3 is TGTGCCAGTAGGGGGCAGGGCAATCAGCCCCAGCATTTT. Amino acid sequence: CASRGQGNQPQHF. The rearrangement joins TRBV19 to TRBJ1-5; D may be TRBD1 (5 bases). The CDR3 is made up of 13 amino acids. Trimming took 6 bases from V and 2 from J, leaving 8 bases between them. Germline V gene data show CDR1 as LNHDA and CDR2 as SQIVND (reference sequence). Complete variable domain (other parts from reference TRBV19 and TRBJ1-5): DGGITQSPKYLFRKEGQNVTLSCEQNLNHDAMYWYRQDPGQGLRLIYYSQIVNDFQKGDIAEGYSVSREKKESFPLTVTSAQKNPTAFYLCASRGQGNQPQHFGDGTRLSIL.

V gene TRBV9 combines with J gene TRBJ2-3; maybe TRBD2 (5 bases). The germline V gene has CDR1 SGDLS and CDR2 YYNGEE. This CDR3 region has 17 residues. The germline V and J ends were trimmed by 4 bases and 2 bases, with 20 bases remaining between them. For the CDR3, the DNA is TGTGCCAGCAGCTCCCATCCCAAGCTAGCCCACACAGATACGCAGTATTTT. Translated, it gives CASSSHPKLAHTDTQYF.

This clone was detected only once. The CDR3 DNA reads TGTGCCAGCAGCTTAACCCAGGGGCCCGGGGAGCTGTTTTTT. As protein: CASSLTQGPGELFF. The V call is TRBV13, the J call TRBJ2-2, with TRBD1 as a possible D gene (6 bases). This CDR3 region has 14 residues. The V end lost 2 bases, the J end lost 6 bases, and 10 bases lay between the germline ends. Per the germline V gene, CDR1 is PRHDT and CDR2 is FYEKMQ (reference sequence).

This clone was seen once. The gene calls are TRBV30 and TRBJ1-2; D may be TRBD1 (6 bases). Germline CDR1 is GTSNPN and CDR2 is SVGIG (reference sequence). Trimming stripped 6 bases from V and 4 bases from J, with 12 bases between. This CDR3 has 12 amino acids. The chain's CDR3 is CACQTGAYGYTF. The CDR3 coding sequence is TGTGCCTGCCAGACAGGTGCCTATGGCTACACCTTC.

The chain couples TRBV7-2 to TRBJ2-1; 9 bases fit TRBD2. Losses at the gene ends were 5 bases for V and 8 bases for J; bases not matched to a gene: 13. The CDR3 contains 16 residues. Per germline, CDR1 SGHTA and CDR2 FQGNSA. CDR3 sequence reads: CASSTFPRGGRYEQFF. The CDR3 DNA follows: TGTGCCAGCAGCACTTTTCCGCGGGGGGGCCGCTATGAGCAGTTCTTC.

The chain links TRBV28 to TRBJ1-1; D remains unclear. In germline, CDR1 is MDHEN, CDR2 SYDVKM. CDR3 length: 13 amino acids. V dropped 7 bases and J dropped 0 bases, with 9 bases sitting between them. The CDR3 sequence: CASNPLMNTEAFF. The CDR3 DNA follows: TGTGCCAGCAATCCCCTCATGAACACTGAAGCTTTCTTT.

The chain combines TRBV20-1 with TRBJ1-2; D is possibly TRBD1 (6 bases). V was pared by 4 bases and J by 6 bases, with 6 bases between. CDR1 is DFQATT and CDR2 is SNEGSKA in the germline V gene (reference sequence). The CDR3 contains 10 residues. The CDR3 sequence: CSANRDGYTF. The CDR3 DNA follows: TGCAGTGCTAACAGGGATGGCTACACCTTC.